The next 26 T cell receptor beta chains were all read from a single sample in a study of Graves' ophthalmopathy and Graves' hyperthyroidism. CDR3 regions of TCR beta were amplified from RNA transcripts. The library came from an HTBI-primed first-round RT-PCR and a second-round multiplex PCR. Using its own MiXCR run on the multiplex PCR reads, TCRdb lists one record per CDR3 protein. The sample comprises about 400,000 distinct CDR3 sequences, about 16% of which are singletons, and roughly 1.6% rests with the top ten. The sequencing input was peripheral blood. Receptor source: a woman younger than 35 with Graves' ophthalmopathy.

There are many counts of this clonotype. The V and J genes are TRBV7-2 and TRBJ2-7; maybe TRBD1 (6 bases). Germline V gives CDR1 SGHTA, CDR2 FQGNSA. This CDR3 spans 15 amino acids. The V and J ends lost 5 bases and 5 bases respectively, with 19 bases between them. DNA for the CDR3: TGTGCCAGCAGCCCCGGTGGGACAATCCTCCACGAGCAGTACTTC. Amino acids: CASSPGGTILHEQYF.

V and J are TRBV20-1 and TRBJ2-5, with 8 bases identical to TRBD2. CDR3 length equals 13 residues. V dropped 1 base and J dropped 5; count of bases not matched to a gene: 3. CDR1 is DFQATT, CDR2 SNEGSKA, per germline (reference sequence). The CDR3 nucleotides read TGCAGTGCTAGAGCGCCTAGCGGGGAGACCCAGTACTTC. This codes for CSARAPSGETQYF.

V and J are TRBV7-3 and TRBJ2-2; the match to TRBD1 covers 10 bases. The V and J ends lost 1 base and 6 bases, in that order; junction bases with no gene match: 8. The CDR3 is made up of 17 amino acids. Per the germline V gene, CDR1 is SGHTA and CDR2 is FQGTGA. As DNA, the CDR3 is TGTGCCAGCAGCTTAATGTCCGGGACAGGGGTACCCGGGGAGCTGTTTTTT. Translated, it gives CASSLMSGTGVPGELFF.

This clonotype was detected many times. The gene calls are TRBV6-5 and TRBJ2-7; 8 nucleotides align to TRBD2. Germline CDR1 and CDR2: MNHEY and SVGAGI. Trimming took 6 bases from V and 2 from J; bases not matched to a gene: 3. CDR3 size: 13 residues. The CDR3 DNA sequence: TGTGCCAGCAGACTCGGGGGGGCCTACGAGCAGTACTTC. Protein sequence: CASRLGGAYEQYF.

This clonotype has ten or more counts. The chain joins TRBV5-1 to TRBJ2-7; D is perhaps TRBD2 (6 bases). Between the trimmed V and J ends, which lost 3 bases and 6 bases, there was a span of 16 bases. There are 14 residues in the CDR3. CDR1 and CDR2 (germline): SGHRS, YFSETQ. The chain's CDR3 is CASSSLDGGSEQYF. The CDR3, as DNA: TGCGCCAGCAGCTCCCTCGACGGGGGATCCGAGCAGTACTTC.

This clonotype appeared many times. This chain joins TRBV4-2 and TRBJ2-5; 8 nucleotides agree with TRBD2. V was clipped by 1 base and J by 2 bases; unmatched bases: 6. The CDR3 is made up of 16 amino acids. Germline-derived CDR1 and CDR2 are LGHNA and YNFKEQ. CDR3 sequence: CASSQAPGGVQETQYF. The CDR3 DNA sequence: TGTGCCAGCAGCCAAGCCCCGGGAGGGGTTCAAGAGACCCAGTACTTC.

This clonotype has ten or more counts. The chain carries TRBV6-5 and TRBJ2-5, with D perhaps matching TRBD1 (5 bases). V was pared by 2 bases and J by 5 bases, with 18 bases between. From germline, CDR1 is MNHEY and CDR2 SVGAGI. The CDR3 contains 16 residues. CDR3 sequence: CASSYGPGRMSETQYF. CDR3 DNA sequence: TGTGCCAGCAGTTACGGGCCAGGGCGTATGTCGGAGACCCAGTACTTC.

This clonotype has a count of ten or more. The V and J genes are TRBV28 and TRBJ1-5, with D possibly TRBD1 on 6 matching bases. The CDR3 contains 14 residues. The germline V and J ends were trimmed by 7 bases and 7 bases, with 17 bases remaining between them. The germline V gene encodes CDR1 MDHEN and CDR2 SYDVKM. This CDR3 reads CASTKGGTGQPQHF. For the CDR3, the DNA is TGTGCCAGCACAAAAGGGGGAACAGGGCAGCCCCAGCATTTT.

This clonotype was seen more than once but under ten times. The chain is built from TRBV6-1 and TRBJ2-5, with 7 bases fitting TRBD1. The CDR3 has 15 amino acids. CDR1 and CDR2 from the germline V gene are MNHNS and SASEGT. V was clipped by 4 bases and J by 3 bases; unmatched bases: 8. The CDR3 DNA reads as TGTGCCAGCAGTGGAATCGGGACAGCCGAAGAGACCCAGTACTTC. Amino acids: CASSGIGTAEETQYF.

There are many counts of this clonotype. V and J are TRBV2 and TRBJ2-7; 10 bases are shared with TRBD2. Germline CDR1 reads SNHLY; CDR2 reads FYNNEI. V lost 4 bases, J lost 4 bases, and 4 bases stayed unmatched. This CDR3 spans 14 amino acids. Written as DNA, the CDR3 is TGTGCCAGCAGTGGGACTAGCGGAAAATACGAGCAGTACTTC. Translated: CASSGTSGKYEQYF.

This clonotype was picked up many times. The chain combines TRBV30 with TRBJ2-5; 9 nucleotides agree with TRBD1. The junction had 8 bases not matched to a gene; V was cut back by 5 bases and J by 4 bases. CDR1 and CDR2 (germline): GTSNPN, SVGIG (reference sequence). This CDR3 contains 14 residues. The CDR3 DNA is TGTGCCTGGGGACAGGGGACCGGTTCAGAGACCCAGTACTTC. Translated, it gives CAWGQGTGSETQYF.

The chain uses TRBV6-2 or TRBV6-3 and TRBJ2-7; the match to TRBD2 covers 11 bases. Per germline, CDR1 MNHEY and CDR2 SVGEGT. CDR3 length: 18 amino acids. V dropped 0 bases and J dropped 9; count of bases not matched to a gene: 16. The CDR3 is CASSYSASGRSPLRGQYF. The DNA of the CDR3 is TGTGCCAGCAGTTACTCAGCTAGCGGGAGGAGCCCACTAAGAGGGCAGTACTTC.

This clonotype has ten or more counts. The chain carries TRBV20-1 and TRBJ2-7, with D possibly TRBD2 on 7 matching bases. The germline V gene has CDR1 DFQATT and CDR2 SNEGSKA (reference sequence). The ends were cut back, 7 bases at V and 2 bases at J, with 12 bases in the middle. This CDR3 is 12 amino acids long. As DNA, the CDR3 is TGCAGTGGGGGGGGCGGGACCTACGAGCAGTACTTC. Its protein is CSGGGGTYEQYF.

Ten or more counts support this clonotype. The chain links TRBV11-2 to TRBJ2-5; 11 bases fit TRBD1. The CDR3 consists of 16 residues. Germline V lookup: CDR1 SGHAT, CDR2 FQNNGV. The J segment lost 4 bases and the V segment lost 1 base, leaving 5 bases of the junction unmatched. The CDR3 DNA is TGTGCCAGCAGCTTAGGGGGACAGGGGGTAGGAGAGACCCAGTACTTC. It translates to CASSLGGQGVGETQYF.

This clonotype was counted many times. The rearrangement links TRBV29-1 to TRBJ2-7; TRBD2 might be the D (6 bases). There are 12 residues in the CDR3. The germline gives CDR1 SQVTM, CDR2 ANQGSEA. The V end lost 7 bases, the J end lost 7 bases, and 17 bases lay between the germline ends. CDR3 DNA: TGCAGCGGACTCCGGGGGAACGGAGAGCAGTACTTC. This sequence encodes CSGLRGNGEQYF.

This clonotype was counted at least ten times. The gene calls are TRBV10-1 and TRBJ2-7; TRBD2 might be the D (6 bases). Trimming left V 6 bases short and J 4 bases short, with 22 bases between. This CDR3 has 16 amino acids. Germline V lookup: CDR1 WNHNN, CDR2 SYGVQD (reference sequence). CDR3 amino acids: CASSETRTGGPYEQYF. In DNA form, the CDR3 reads TGCGCCAGCAGCGAGACCCGCACCGGGGGACCTTACGAGCAGTACTTC.

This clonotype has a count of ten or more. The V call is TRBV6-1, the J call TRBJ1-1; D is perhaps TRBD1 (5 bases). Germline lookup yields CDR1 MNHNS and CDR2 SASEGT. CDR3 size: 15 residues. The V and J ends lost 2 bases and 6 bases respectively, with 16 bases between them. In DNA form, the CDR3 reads TGTGCCAGCAGTGAATTATTCGGGGGATGGGCTGAAGCTTTCTTT. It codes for CASSELFGGWAEAFF.

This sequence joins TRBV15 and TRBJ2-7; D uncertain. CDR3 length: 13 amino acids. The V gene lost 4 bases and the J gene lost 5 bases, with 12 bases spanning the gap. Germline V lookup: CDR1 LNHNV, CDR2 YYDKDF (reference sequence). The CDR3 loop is CATSTFGPNEQYF. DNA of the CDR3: TGTGCCACCAGCACCTTCGGGCCGAACGAGCAGTACTTC.

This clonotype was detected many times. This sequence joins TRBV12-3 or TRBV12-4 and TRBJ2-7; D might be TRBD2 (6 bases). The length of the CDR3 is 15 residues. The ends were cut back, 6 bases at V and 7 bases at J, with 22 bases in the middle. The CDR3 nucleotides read TGTGCCAGCAGCCAGGGACTTTCCCGCGGCCGGGAGCAGTACTTC. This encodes CASSQGLSRGREQYF.

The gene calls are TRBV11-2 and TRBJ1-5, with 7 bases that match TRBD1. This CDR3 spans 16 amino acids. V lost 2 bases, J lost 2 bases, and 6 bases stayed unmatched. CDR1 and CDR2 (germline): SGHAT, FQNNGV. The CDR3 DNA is TGTGCCAGCAGCTTAAATAACAGGGGTGGCAATCAGCCCCAGCATTTT. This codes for CASSLNNRGGNQPQHF.

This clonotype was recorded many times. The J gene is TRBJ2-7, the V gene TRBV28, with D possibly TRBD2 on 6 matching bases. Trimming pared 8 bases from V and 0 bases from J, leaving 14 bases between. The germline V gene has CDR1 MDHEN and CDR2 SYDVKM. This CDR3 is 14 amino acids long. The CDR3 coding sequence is TGTGCCAGCGCTCGTACGGGACTCTCCTACGAGCAGTACTTC. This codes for CASARTGLSYEQYF.

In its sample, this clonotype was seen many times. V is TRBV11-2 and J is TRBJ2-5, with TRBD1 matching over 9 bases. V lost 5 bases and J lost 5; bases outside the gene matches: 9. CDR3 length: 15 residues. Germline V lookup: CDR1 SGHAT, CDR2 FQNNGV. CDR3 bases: TGTGCCAGCAGCCCCGGGACAGGGAGCGGGGAGACCCAGTACTTC. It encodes CASSPGTGSGETQYF.

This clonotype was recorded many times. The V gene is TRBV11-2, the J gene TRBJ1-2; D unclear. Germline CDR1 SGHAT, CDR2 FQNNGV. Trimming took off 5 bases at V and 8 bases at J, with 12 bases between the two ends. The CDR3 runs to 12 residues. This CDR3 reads CASSAGVGGYTF. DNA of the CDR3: TGTGCCAGCAGCGCTGGGGTCGGAGGCTACACCTTC. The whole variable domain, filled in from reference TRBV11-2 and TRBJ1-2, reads EAGVAQSPRYKIIEKRQSVAFWCNPISGHATLYWYQQILGQGPKLLIQFQNNGVVDDSQLPKDRFSAERLKGVDSTLKIQPAKLEDSAVYLCASSAGVGGYTFGSGTRLTVV.

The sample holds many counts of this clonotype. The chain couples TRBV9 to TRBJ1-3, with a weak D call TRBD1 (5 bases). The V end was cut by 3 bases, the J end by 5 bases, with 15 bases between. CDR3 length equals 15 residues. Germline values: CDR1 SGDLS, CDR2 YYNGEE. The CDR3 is CASSASGGWRNTIYF. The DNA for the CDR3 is TGTGCCAGCAGCGCTTCTGGGGGGTGGAGAAACACCATATATTTT.

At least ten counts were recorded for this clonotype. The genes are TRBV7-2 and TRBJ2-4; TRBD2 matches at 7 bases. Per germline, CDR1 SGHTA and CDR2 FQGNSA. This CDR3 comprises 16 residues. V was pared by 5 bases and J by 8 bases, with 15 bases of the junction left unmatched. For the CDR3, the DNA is TGTGCCAGCAGCCAAATATGGGGTGGGAGCGGGGACATTCAGTACTTC. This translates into CASSQIWGGSGDIQYF.

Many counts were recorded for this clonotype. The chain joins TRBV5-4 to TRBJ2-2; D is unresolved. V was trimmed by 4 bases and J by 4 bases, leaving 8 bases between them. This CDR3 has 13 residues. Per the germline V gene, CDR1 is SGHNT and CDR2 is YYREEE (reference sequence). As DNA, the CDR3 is TGTGCCAGCAGCACCTGGAGCACCGGGGAGCTGTTTTTT. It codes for CASSTWSTGELFF.